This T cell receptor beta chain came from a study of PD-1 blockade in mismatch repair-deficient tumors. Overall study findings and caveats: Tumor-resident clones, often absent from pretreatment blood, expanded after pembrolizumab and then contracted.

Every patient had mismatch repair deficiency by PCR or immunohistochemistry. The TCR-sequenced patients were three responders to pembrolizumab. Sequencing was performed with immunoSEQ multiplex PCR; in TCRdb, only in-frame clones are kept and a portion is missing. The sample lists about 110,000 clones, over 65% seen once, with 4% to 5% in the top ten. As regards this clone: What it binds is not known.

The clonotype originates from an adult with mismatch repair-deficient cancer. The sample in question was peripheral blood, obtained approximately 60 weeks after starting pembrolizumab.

The CDR3 DNA reads as TGTGCCAGCAGCTTACTAGCGGGCGCCTACGAGCAGTACTTC. Protein: CASSLLAGAYEQYF. The chain couples TRBV11-3 to TRBJ2-7, with 8 positions matching TRBD2. The CDR3 sequence is 14 residues long. V shed 2 bases and J 2 bases; nucleotides not matched to a gene: 2. Germline lookup yields CDR1 SGHNT and CDR2 YENEEA.